This passage covers 12 T cell receptor beta chains from one sample sequenced in a study of T cells in women clearing cervical HPV infection. Measured with immunoSEQ multiplex PCR; TCRdb has only the in-frame clones, and not every one. The ten top clones account for approximately 12%, within a sample of 20,000 to 25,000 clones. The sample consisted of blood buffy coat. These receptors all stem from a woman between 18 and 69 years old with a cervical HPV16 infection that either progressed to CIN3+ or cleared (not recorded which).

As regards this clone: Read sequence stops 3 residues before the CDR3 end, and the germline J gene provides the missing end. The chain is built from TRBV28 and TRBJ2-3; TRBD1 might be the D (5 bases). The CDR3 runs to 16 residues. Germline V gene data show CDR1 as MDHEN and CDR2 as SYDVKM. CDR3: CASSLAQAFSNQPQYF. The DNA read from the CDR3 is TGTGCCAGCAGTTTAGCACAGGCATTTAGCAATCAGCCG.

As concerns this clone: Coverage ceases 3 residues before the CDR3 finishes, and the germline J gene fills in the end. The chain has TRBV6-4 and TRBJ2-5, with TRBD2 identical over 9 bases. V was pared by 2 bases and J by 5 bases, with 0 bases of the junction left unmatched. CDR1 is MRHNA and CDR2 is SNTAGT in the germline V gene. The CDR3 consists of 13 residues. CDR3 sequence: CASSDGTSETQYF. CDR3 DNA (partial): TGTGCCAGCAGTGACGGGACTAGCGAGACC.

Here the CDR3 reads CASSAGTNTEAFF. CDR3 DNA (partial): TGTGCCAGCAGCGCGGGGACGAACACTGAA. This chain connects TRBV7-7 to TRBJ1-1; possibly TRBD1 for D (5 bases). The CDR3 is cut off 3 residues early in the read; its end comes from the germline J gene. Per the germline V gene, CDR1 is SSHAT and CDR2 is FNYEAQ (reference sequence). V gave up 5 bases and J gave up 1 base, with 8 bases separating them. This CDR3 contains 13 residues.

Note on this clone: From the germline J gene comes the end of the CDR3, since the read stops 3 residues before it. The chain uses TRBV6-1 and TRBJ2-2; D gene uncertain. CDR1 MNHNS and CDR2 SASEGT come from the germline V gene. There are 13 residues in the CDR3. CDR3 DNA, as far as it was read: TGTGCCAGCAGTGAACAGATTAATGAAAAG. It yields the protein CASSEQINEK. The full CDR3 protein reads CASSEQINEKLFF.

On this clone itself: Read data end 3 residues before the CDR3 end; the end is taken from the germline J gene. The V call is TRBV13, the J call TRBJ2-1; D is possibly TRBD2 (6 bases). Germline V gene lookup returns CDR1 PRHDT and CDR2 FYEKMQ (reference sequence). The CDR3 spans 17 residues. The V end was cut by 3 bases, the J end by 1 base, with 16 bases between. The covered CDR3 bases are TGTGCCAGCAGCTTTTTGAAACGCGGGGTATCCTACAATGAG. Protein product: CASSFLKRGVSYNE. The whole CDR3 protein reads CASSFLKRGVSYNEQFF.

As to this clone: The sequence runs out 3 residues before the end of the CDR3; the remainder is reconstructed from the germline J gene. This chain joins TRBV6-2 or TRBV6-3 and TRBJ1-2; D unresolved. Germline values: CDR1 MNHEY, CDR2 SVGEGT. CDR3 size: 14 residues. The covered CDR3 bases are TGTGCCAGCATTGGACTAGCGGGAGGACGCGAC. This encodes CASIGLAGGRD. The whole CDR3 sequence reads CASIGLAGGRDYTF.

A note on this clone: The read is 3 residues too short to cover the CDR3 end, so that end is filled in from the germline J gene. V usage is TRBV7-2 and J usage is TRBJ2-5; the match to TRBD2 covers 7 bases. The V and J ends lost 0 bases and 4 bases, in that order; junction bases with no gene match: 8. Looked up from germline, CDR1 is SGHTA and CDR2 is FQGNSA. The CDR3 totals 16 residues. The CDR3 sequence is CASSLARTRVRETQYF. Incomplete CDR3 DNA: TGTGCCAGCAGCTTAGCTCGGACTAGGGTGAGAGAGACC.

In regard to this clone: The CDR3 end lies 3 residues beyond the end of the read and is filled in from the germline J gene. J is TRBJ1-2 and V is TRBV7-9; no firm D call. The CDR3 loop spans 14 amino acids. CDR1 and CDR2 from the germline V gene are SEHNR and FQNEAQ (reference sequence). The sequenced part of the CDR3 DNA is TGTGCCAGCAGCTTAGGAGGTTACACAGATACC. Residues: CASSLGGYTDT. The complete CDR3 protein is CASSLGGYTDTYTF.

A word on this clone: The read terminates 3 residues ahead of where the CDR3 ends, so the germline J gene completes it. The chain uses TRBV9 and TRBJ2-1; 12 bases agree with TRBD2. Germline lookup yields CDR1 SGDLS and CDR2 YYNGEE. The CDR3 has 16 amino acids. V lost 3 bases, J lost 3 bases, and 4 bases stayed unmatched. The sequenced part of the CDR3 DNA is TGTGCCAGCAGCGGTCCACTAGCGGGAGGCTACAATGAG. Translating gives CASSGPLAGGYNE. From start to end, the CDR3 is CASSGPLAGGYNEQFF.

In regard to this clone: The read ends 3 residues before the CDR3 terminus; that terminus is restored from the germline J gene. V usage is TRBV14 and J usage is TRBJ1-1, with D maybe TRBD1 (5 bases). Germline CDR1 is SGHDN and CDR2 is FVKESK. CDR3 size: 13 residues. V was clipped by 5 bases and J by 3 bases, with 10 bases between them. The CDR3 is CASSRGFDTEAFF. The CDR3 DNA, read in part, is TGTGCCAGCAGCAGGGGTTTTGACACTGAA.

Details on this clone: The DNA ends 3 residues before the CDR3 does, and the rest of the CDR3 is filled in from the germline J gene. The gene calls are TRBV27 and TRBJ1-2; D is perhaps TRBD1 (5 bases). CDR3 length: 13 amino acids. The V end lost 2 bases, the J end lost 6 bases, and 10 bases lay between the germline ends. CDR1 MNHEY and CDR2 SMNVEV come from the germline V gene (reference sequence). The CDR3 reads CASSLQGYDGYTF. The sequenced CDR3 bases are TGTGCCAGCAGTTTACAGGGATACGATGGC.

With respect to this clone: The read is 3 residues too short to cover the CDR3 end, so that end is filled in from the germline J gene. This chain links TRBV5-4 with TRBJ2-1; D is unclear. The CDR3 has 12 residues. The germline gives CDR1 SGHNT, CDR2 YYREEE (reference sequence). The V and J ends lost 5 bases and 8 bases respectively, with 11 bases between them. The CDR3 reads CASSSGWDEQFF. CDR3 bases read: TGTGCCAGCAGTTCGGGTTGGGATGAG.